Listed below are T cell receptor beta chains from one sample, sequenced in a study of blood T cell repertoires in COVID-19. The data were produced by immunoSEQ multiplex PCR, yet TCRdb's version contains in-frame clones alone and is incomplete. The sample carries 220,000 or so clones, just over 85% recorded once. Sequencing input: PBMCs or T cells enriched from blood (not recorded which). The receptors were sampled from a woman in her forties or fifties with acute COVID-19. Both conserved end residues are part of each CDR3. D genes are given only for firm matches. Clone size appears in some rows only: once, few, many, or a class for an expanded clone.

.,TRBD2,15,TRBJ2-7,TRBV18,CASSPKAGDSYEQYF,TGTGCCAGCTCACCAAAGGCGGGAGATTCCTACGAGCAGTACTTC
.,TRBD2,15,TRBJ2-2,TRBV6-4,CASSVLAGNTGELFF,TGTGCCAGCAGTGTACTAGCGGGGAACACCGGGGAGCTGTTTTTT
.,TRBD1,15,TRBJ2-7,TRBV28,CASNLSGTGFYEQYF,TGTGCCAGCAACCTCTCCGGGACAGGGTTCTACGAGCAGTACTTC
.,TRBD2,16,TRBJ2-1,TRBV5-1,CASSSGTSGRGAEQFF,TGCGCCAGCAGCAGCGGGACTAGCGGGAGGGGCGCTGAGCAGTTCTTC
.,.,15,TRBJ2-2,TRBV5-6,CASSLTGVGTGELFF,TGTGCCAGCAGCTTGACGGGAGTCGGCACCGGGGAGCTGTTTTTT
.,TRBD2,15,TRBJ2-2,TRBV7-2,CASSQTGTRPGELFF,TGTGCCAGCAGCCAGACCGGGACTAGACCCGGGGAGCTGTTTTTT
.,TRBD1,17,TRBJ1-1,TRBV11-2,CASTRWAGTGGSTEAFF,TGTGCCAGCACCCGATGGGCCGGGACAGGGGGGTCCACTGAAGCTTTCTTT
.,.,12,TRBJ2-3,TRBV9,CASSVGPGQQYF,TGTGCCAGCAGCGTAGGCCCAGGGCAGCAGTATTTT
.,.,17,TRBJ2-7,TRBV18,CASSPLPRGGISYEQYF,TGTGCCAGCTCACCACTACCCCGAGGCGGCATTTCCTACGAGCAGTACTTC
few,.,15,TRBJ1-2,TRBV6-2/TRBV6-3,CASSYSTGDSYGYTF,TGTGCCAGCAGTTACTCGACCGGAGATAGCTATGGCTACACCTTC
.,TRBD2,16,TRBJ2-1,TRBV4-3,CASSLTWTSGRDEQFF,TGCGCCAGCAGCCTTACGTGGACTAGCGGGAGGGATGAGCAGTTCTTC
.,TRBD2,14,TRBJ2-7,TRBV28,CASSPSGSGYEQYF,TGTGCCAGCAGTCCTAGCGGGAGTGGGTACGAGCAGTACTTC
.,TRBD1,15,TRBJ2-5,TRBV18,CASSRAGQGRETQYF,TGTGCCAGCTCACGAGCCGGACAGGGAAGAGAGACCCAGTACTTC
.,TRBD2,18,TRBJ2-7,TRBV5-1,CASSLSTSGRLSSYEQYF,TGCGCCAGCAGCTTGAGCACTAGCGGGAGGCTAAGCTCCTACGAGCAGTACTTC
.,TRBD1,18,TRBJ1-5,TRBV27,CASSFRAGGPTLNQPQHF,TGTGCCAGCAGTTTCCGGGCAGGGGGCCCCACTCTTAATCAGCCCCAGCATTTT
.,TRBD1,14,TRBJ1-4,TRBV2,CASSGTGTNEKLFF,TGTGCCAGCAGTGGGACAGGGACTAATGAAAAACTGTTTTTT
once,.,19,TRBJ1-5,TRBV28,CASSTGQWGLRVSNQPQHF,TGTGCCAGCAGTACCGGACAGTGGGGGCTTAGGGTTAGCAATCAGCCCCAGCATTTT
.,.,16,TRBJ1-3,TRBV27,CASSFGKGLSGNTIYF,TGTGCCAGCAGTTTTGGGAAAGGACTCTCTGGAAACACCATATATTTT
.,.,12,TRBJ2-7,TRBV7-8,CASSSNDPGEVF,TGTGCCAGCAGCTCGAATGACCCCGGGGAAGTCTTC
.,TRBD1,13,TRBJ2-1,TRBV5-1,CASSSGQGTEQFF,TGCGCCAGCAGCTCGGGACAGGGGACTGAGCAGTTCTTC
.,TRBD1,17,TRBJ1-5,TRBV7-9,CASSSGTGNYGNQPQHF,TGTGCCAGCAGCTCCGGGACAGGGAATTATGGCAATCAGCCCCAGCATTTT
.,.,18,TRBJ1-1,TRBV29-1,CSSQRAVSTEVEWTEAFF,TGCAGCTCACAGCGGGCAGTCAGCACTGAAGTCGAGTGGACTGAAGCTTTCTTT
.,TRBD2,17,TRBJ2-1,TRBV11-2,CASSLALLAGVDNEQFF,TGTGCCAGCAGCTTAGCCCTCCTAGCGGGAGTAGACAATGAGCAGTTCTTC
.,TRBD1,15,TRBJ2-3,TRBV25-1,CASSAPGQGLDTQYF,TGTGCCAGCAGTGCCCCGGGACAGGGGTTAGATACGCAGTATTTT
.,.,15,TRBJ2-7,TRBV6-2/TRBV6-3,CASSYLTTRYYEQYF,TGTGCCAGCAGTTACTTGACTACCAGATACTACGAGCAGTACTTC
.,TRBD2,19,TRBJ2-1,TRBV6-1,CASSEASGRANSSYNEQFF,TGTGCCAGCAGTGAGGCTAGCGGGAGGGCCAATAGCTCCTACAATGAGCAGTTCTTC
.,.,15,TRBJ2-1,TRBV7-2,CASSFSRGGYNEQFF,TGTGCCAGCAGCTTCTCTCGAGGGGGTTACAATGAGCAGTTCTTC
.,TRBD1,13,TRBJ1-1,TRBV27,CAAGRQGNTEAFF,TGTGCCGCGGGACGACAGGGAAACACTGAAGCTTTCTTT
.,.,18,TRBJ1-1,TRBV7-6,CASSFLVVLPPGPAEAFF,TGTGCCAGCAGCTTTCTGGTGGTCCTGCCTCCCGGTCCGGCTGAAGCTTTCTTT
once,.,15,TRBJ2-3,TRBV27,CATKRRALATDTQYF,TGTGCCACCAAGAGGCGGGCCTTAGCCACAGATACGCAGTATTTT
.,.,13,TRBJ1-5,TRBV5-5,CASSVQVNQPQHF,TGTGCCAGCAGCGTACAGGTAAATCAGCCCCAGCATTTT